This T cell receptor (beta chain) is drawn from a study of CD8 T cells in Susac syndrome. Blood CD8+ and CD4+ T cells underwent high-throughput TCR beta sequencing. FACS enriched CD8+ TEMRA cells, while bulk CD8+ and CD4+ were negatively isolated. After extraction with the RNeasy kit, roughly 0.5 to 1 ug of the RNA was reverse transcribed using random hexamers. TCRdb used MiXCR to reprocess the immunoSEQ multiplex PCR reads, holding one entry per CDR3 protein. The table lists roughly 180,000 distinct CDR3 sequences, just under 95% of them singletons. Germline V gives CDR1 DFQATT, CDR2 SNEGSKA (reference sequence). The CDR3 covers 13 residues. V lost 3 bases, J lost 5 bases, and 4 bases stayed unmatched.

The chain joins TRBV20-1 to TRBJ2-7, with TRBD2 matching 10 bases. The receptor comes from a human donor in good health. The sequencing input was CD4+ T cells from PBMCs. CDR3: CSASLAGVDEQYF. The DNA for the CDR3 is TGCAGTGCTAGCCTAGCGGGAGTCGACGAGCAGTACTTC.